This is a list of T cell receptor beta chains from one sample in a study of OX40 agonist ivuxolimab in advanced cancers. Data came from immunoSEQ multiplex PCR; TCRdb stores just in-frame clones and leaves some out. The repertoire has about 82,000 clones, roughly nine tenths of them found once; the top ten carry about 2.3%. The sequenced sample was CD4+ or CD8+ T cells sorted from blood, obtained in a trial of the OX40 agonist ivuxolimab. All receptors come from an adult with an advanced solid tumor such as melanoma, head and neck, liver or kidney cancer. Both conserved end residues are part of each CDR3. The D gene is left open where the match is weak. Only some rows state a clone size, as once, few, many or a class for expanded clones.

D gene: .; clone size: .; J gene: TRBJ2-7; V gene: TRBV7-8; CDR3 DNA: TGTGCCAGCAGCTTAGACAGCCGATACGAGCAGTACTTC; CDR3 protein: CASSLDSRYEQYF
D gene: TRBD1; clone size: .; J gene: TRBJ2-3; V gene: TRBV2; CDR3 DNA: TGTGCCAGCAGTGAAGCGGACAGGGGAGCAGATACGCAGTATTTT; CDR3 protein: CASSEADRGADTQYF
D gene: .; clone size: once; J gene: TRBJ2-5; V gene: TRBV2; CDR3 DNA: TGTGCCAGCAGTGAATTAAGCTTTCAAGAGACCCAGTACTTC; CDR3 protein: CASSELSFQETQYF
D gene: TRBD2; clone size: .; J gene: TRBJ2-3; V gene: TRBV7-6; CDR3 DNA: TGTGCCAGCAGCGCCGCTAGCGGGAGACCAGATACGCAGTATTTT; CDR3 protein: CASSAASGRPDTQYF
D gene: .; clone size: .; J gene: TRBJ2-7; V gene: TRBV18; CDR3 DNA: TGTGCCAGCTCACCACCCTTGGGCTACGAGCAGTACTTC; CDR3 protein: CASSPPLGYEQYF
D gene: .; clone size: few; J gene: TRBJ2-5; V gene: TRBV2; CDR3 DNA: TGTGCCAGCAGAGGCGGGGAGTTCCAAGAGACCCAGTACTTC; CDR3 protein: CASRGGEFQETQYF
D gene: .; clone size: .; J gene: TRBJ2-2; V gene: TRBV5-1; CDR3 DNA: TGCGCCAGCAGCTTGGGAGGGGCGAACACCGGGGAGCTGTTTTTT; CDR3 protein: CASSLGGANTGELFF
D gene: .; clone size: .; J gene: TRBJ1-5; V gene: TRBV19; CDR3 DNA: TGTGCCAGTAGTCCCAACAGTCCCCAACCCCAAATCAATCAGCCCCAGCATTTT; CDR3 protein: CASSPNSPQPQINQPQHF
D gene: .; clone size: .; J gene: TRBJ2-2; V gene: TRBV2; CDR3 DNA: TGTGCCAGCAGTGAAGCTCCCGTGAACACCGGGGAGCTGTTTTTT; CDR3 protein: CASSEAPVNTGELFF
D gene: TRBD1; clone size: .; J gene: TRBJ1-4; V gene: TRBV7-8; CDR3 DNA: TGTGCCAGCAGCTGGGACAGCTTTAATGAAAAACTGTTTTTT; CDR3 protein: CASSWDSFNEKLFF
D gene: .; clone size: .; J gene: TRBJ1-2; V gene: TRBV18; CDR3 DNA: TGTGCCAGCTCAGAACGATATGGCTACACCTTC; CDR3 protein: CASSERYGYTF
D gene: TRBD1; clone size: .; J gene: TRBJ2-7; V gene: TRBV4-1; CDR3 DNA: TGCGCCAGCAGCCGCACAGGGGTTTCCGAGCAGTACTTC; CDR3 protein: CASSRTGVSEQYF
D gene: .; clone size: .; J gene: TRBJ1-2; V gene: TRBV7-2; CDR3 DNA: TGTGCCAGCAGCCTAAGGGTACAGAGCAGTTATGGCTACACCTTC; CDR3 protein: CASSLRVQSSYGYTF
D gene: .; clone size: once; J gene: TRBJ2-7; V gene: TRBV20-1; CDR3 DNA: TGCAGTGCCCGAGACAACGAGCAGTACTTC; CDR3 protein: CSARDNEQYF
D gene: .; clone size: few; J gene: TRBJ2-5; V gene: TRBV30; CDR3 DNA: TGTGCCTGGAGTGCACCCCCTACCCCTGCCCAGTACTTC; CDR3 protein: CAWSAPPTPAQYF
D gene: TRBD2; clone size: .; J gene: TRBJ2-1; V gene: TRBV11-2; CDR3 DNA: TGTGCCAGCAGCGCCCAACTAGCGGGAGGCAGTAATGAGCAGTTCTTC; CDR3 protein: CASSAQLAGGSNEQFF
D gene: .; clone size: .; J gene: TRBJ1-6; V gene: TRBV5-4; CDR3 DNA: TGTGCCAGCAGCTTACAGGTGGTAGGTTCACCCCTCCACTTT; CDR3 protein: CASSLQVVGSPLHF
D gene: TRBD1; clone size: .; J gene: TRBJ2-3; V gene: TRBV5-1; CDR3 DNA: TGCGCCAGCAGCTGGGGACAGGACACAGATACGCAGTATTTT; CDR3 protein: CASSWGQDTDTQYF
D gene: .; clone size: .; J gene: TRBJ2-5; V gene: TRBV4-1; CDR3 DNA: TGCGCCAGCAGCCGCGATGAGGGAGAGACCCAGTACTTC; CDR3 protein: CASSRDEGETQYF
D gene: TRBD2; clone size: once; J gene: TRBJ2-3; V gene: TRBV7-2; CDR3 DNA: TGTGCCAGCAGTTACGGGACTAGCGGACGCACAGATACGCAGTATTTT; CDR3 protein: CASSYGTSGRTDTQYF
D gene: .; clone size: .; J gene: TRBJ2-1; V gene: TRBV27; CDR3 DNA: TGTGCCAGCAGTTTAACGGGGCTTCATAATGAGCAGTTCTTC; CDR3 protein: CASSLTGLHNEQFF
D gene: .; clone size: .; J gene: TRBJ2-7; V gene: TRBV28; CDR3 DNA: TGTGCCAGCAGTCCTTCCGGGCACTCCTACGAGCAGTACTTC; CDR3 protein: CASSPSGHSYEQYF